The present entry profiles one T cell receptor beta chain with its context. Its antigen remains unknown. Terminally differentiated effector memory CD45RA+ cells were excluded by CCR7 positive selection of CD45RO-negative cells. HIV-negative, healthy adults without recent acute infections or vaccinations were the donors. The source of the sample is a study of shared clonotypes between healthy human individuals. Whole-study findings and limits: Rarefaction curves obtained for sorted subsets showed sequencing incomplete despite large depth.

The germline V and J ends were trimmed by 1 base and 10 bases, with 6 bases remaining between them. This CDR3 is 11 amino acids long. Germline CDR1 is SGHNT and CDR2 is YYREEE (reference sequence). Profiled with immunoSEQ multiplex PCR; TCRdb holds only in-frame clones, not every one. The sample includes 2 million to 2.5 million clones, about 93% of them seen just once. The sequence derives from a man younger than 30 in good health. Some clones in this sample may be carry-over from other donors' samples. The sample comprised naive CD8+ T cells from PBMCs. This rearrangement joins TRBV5-4 to TRBJ2-1; D is uncertain. Written as DNA, the CDR3 is TGTGCCAGCAGCTTGAAAGAGGAGCAGTTCTTC. Translated, it gives CASSLKEEQFF.